One sample yielded the 3 T cell receptor beta chains listed below, sequenced in a study of cytomegalovirus exposure and HLA in healthy donors. Repertoires were generated with immunoSEQ multiplex PCR, while TCRdb's copy carries only in-frame clones and drops some. The repertoire includes about 140,000 clones, around four fifths of them detected once, and about 27% sits in the top ten. Sequenced material: PBMCs. The receptor set was obtained from a young man in good health and CMV-seropositive.

This clone has a single count. V is TRBV5-1 and J is TRBJ2-2; TRBD2 aligns across 7 bases. Germline-derived CDR1 and CDR2 are SGHRS and YFSETQ. The CDR3 covers 15 residues. The V gene end was trimmed by 0 bases and the J gene end by 6 bases; junction bases not matched to a gene: 5. The CDR3 sequence is CASSLARTSSGELFF. CDR3 in DNA: TGCGCCAGCAGCTTGGCCAGGACTAGTTCCGGGGAGCTGTTTTTT.

CDR3 coding DNA: TGTGCCAGCGCAGAACCCCGGGACAGCAAAAACATTCAGTACTTC. Its protein is CASAEPRDSKNIQYF. V usage is TRBV21-1 and J usage is TRBJ2-4; the table calls TRBD1, which could not be checked here. TRBV21-1 is labeled a pseudogene. The CDR3 is made up of 15 amino acids.

The V and J genes are TRBV11-2 and TRBJ2-5; D is possibly TRBD1 (6 bases). This CDR3 contains 17 residues. V gave up 2 bases and J gave up 5 bases, with 21 bases separating them. Germline V gene data show CDR1 as SGHAT and CDR2 as FQNNGV. The CDR3: CASSLSYSRGGEETQYF. The CDR3 nucleotides are TGTGCCAGCAGCTTATCCTATTCCAGGGGTGGGGAGGAGACCCAGTACTTC.